The 22 T cell receptor beta chains below come from one sample, sequenced in a study of shared clonotypes between healthy human individuals. The protocol was immunoSEQ multiplex PCR, while the TCRdb copy is restricted to in-frame clones and leaves out a portion. In the table there are approximately 980,000 clones, over 75% of which are singletons. The sample was memory CD4+ T cells sorted from blood. Sample subset: CD45RA-negative fraction. The receptors originated from a man aged 18 to 30 in good health.

J is TRBJ2-7 and V is TRBV12-5; 13 bases agree with TRBD2. The CDR3 totals 18 residues. Germline values: CDR1 LGHNT, CDR2 FRNRAP. With 0 bases clipped from V and 4 bases from J, the junction kept 9 bases outside the gene matches. The CDR3 sequence: CASGLVRGGLAGSYEQYF. The CDR3 region has the DNA TGTGCTAGTGGTTTGGTACGGGGGGGACTAGCGGGATCATACGAGCAGTACTTC.

This clone was detected only a few times. The chain couples TRBV29-1 to TRBJ1-1, with TRBD1 identical over 8 bases. V gave up 2 bases and J gave up 4 bases; unmatched junction bases: 3. Germline CDR1 and CDR2: SQVTM and ANQGSEA. CDR3 length equals 13 residues. The CDR3: CSVERQGITEAFF. In DNA, the CDR3 is TGCAGCGTTGAAAGACAGGGGATCACTGAAGCTTTCTTT. The full variable domain, rest sourced from reference TRBV29-1 and TRBJ1-1, is SAVISQKPSRDICQRGTSLTIQCQVDSQVTMMFWYRQQPGQSLTLIATANQGSEATYESGFVIDKFPISRPNLTFSTLTVSNMSPEDSSIYLCSVERQGITEAFFGQGTRLTVV.

This CDR3 is CASSFRETGPGETQYF. CDR3 bases: TGTGCCAGCAGTTTCCGGGAGACGGGGCCGGGGGAGACCCAGTACTTC. This sequence joins TRBV27 and TRBJ2-5; weak D call: TRBD2 (6 bases). Deletions cut 3 bases from V and 5 bases from J, with 19 bases between. From germline, CDR1 is MNHEY and CDR2 SMNVEV (reference sequence). The CDR3 loop spans 16 amino acids.

This clone was counted between two and nine times. The V call is TRBV4-1, the J call TRBJ1-4; no firm D call. Trimming removed 0 bases from V and 8 bases from J, with 13 bases in between. Germline lookup yields CDR1 MGHRA and CDR2 YSYEKL. The CDR3 has 15 amino acids. Here the CDR3 reads CASSQETAFVEKLFF. In DNA form, the CDR3 reads TGCGCCAGCAGCCAAGAAACAGCGTTTGTAGAAAAACTGTTTTTT.

V and J are TRBV6-6 and TRBJ1-1, with D maybe TRBD1 (5 bases). The CDR3 runs 14 residues. The germline V gene has CDR1 MNHNY and CDR2 SVGAGI (reference sequence). With 2 bases removed from V and 6 bases from J, the gap between germline ends came to 13 bases. CDR3 in amino acids: CASSYTPGLAEAFF. CDR3 nucleotides: TGTGCCAGCAGTTACACCCCAGGGTTGGCTGAAGCTTTCTTT.

V gene TRBV20-1 combines with J gene TRBJ2-1; D uncertain. Germline V gives CDR1 DFQATT, CDR2 SNEGSKA (reference sequence). V dropped 4 bases and J dropped 12 bases, with 13 bases sitting between them. The CDR3 sequence is 11 residues long. The CDR3 region is CSATLEARQFF. The CDR3 DNA reads as TGCAGTGCTACCCTCGAAGCGAGGCAGTTCTTC.

The J gene is TRBJ2-3, the V gene TRBV28; 7 nucleotides agree with TRBD2. V shed 6 bases and J 3 bases; nucleotides not matched to a gene: 9. CDR3 length equals 15 residues. In germline, CDR1 is MDHEN, CDR2 SYDVKM. CDR3 loop: CASSTIAGGTDTQYF. The CDR3 DNA reads TGTGCCAGCAGCACAATAGCGGGCGGAACAGATACGCAGTATTTT.

This chain links TRBV19 with TRBJ2-1; possibly TRBD2 for D (5 bases). This CDR3 contains 17 residues. V was clipped by 0 bases and J by 2 bases, with 14 bases between them. Per germline, CDR1 LNHDA and CDR2 SQIVND (reference sequence). CDR3 nucleotides: TGTGCCAGTAGTATAGATCTATACGGGAAACCCTACAATGAGCAGTTCTTC. Protein: CASSIDLYGKPYNEQFF.

This clone appeared a few times. This chain joins TRBV2 and TRBJ1-3, with 8 nucleotides matching TRBD1. Germline trimming cut 5 bases from V and 0 bases from J; bases unmatched to any gene: 6. The CDR3 is made up of 16 amino acids. The germline V gene encodes CDR1 SNHLY and CDR2 FYNNEI. In DNA form, the CDR3 reads TGTGCCAGCAGTCTAGGACAGGGACGCTCTGGAAACACCATATATTTT. It translates to CASSLGQGRSGNTIYF.

The V and J genes are TRBV19 and TRBJ1-5, with D hard to call. The V and J ends lost 6 bases and 1 base respectively, with 10 bases between them. This CDR3 has 14 residues. Per the germline V gene, CDR1 is LNHDA and CDR2 is SQIVND (reference sequence). The CDR3 nucleotides read TGTGCCAGTAGCCTGCACGGAAGCAATCAGCCCCAGCATTTT. The encoded protein is CASSLHGSNQPQHF.

This chain links TRBV10-3 with TRBJ1-4; 10 nucleotides match TRBD1. The CDR3 has 15 residues. Germline assignment: CDR1 ENHRY and CDR2 SYGVKD. With V trimmed by 6 bases and J by 6 bases, 7 bases remained unmatched. In DNA form, the CDR3 reads TGTGCCATCAGGGGGACGGACAGGGGGGATGAAAAACTGTTTTTT. This encodes CAIRGTDRGDEKLFF.

The chain employs TRBV27 and TRBJ1-2; 9 bases align to TRBD1. Trimming cost V 6 bases and J 7 bases; bases outside gene matches: 12. The germline gives CDR1 MNHEY, CDR2 SMNVEV (reference sequence). CDR3 length: 15 amino acids. The CDR3 protein is CASRSLGGTGPGYTF. Here the CDR3 DNA reads TGTGCCAGCAGGTCCCTAGGGGGGACAGGGCCTGGCTACACCTTC.

The chain has TRBV7-3 and TRBJ2-3; D not resolved. The germline V gene has CDR1 SGHTA and CDR2 FQGTGA. The CDR3 totals 16 residues. The V gene lost 2 bases and the J gene lost 0 bases, with 12 bases spanning the gap. The CDR3 coding sequence is TGTGCCAGCAGCTTAGGCCGGGCGATTAGCACAGATACGCAGTATTTT. Translated, it gives CASSLGRAISTDTQYF.

V gene TRBV23-1 combines with J gene TRBJ2-7; TRBD1 or TRBD2 may be the D gene (5 bases each). TRBV23-1 is an ORF for which the function is uncertain. Deletions cut 4 bases from V and 2 bases from J, with 9 bases between. CDR3 size: 13 residues. The CDR3 spells CASSRDGAYEQYF. As DNA, the CDR3 is TGCGCCAGCAGTCGGGACGGGGCCTACGAGCAGTACTTC.

V and J are TRBV6-1 and TRBJ2-2; TRBD2 aligns across 9 bases. Trimming removed 4 bases from V and 4 bases from J; junction bases left unmatched: 7. The germline gives CDR1 MNHNS, CDR2 SASEGT. The CDR3 covers 16 residues. The CDR3 protein is CASSGAVAGVTGELFF. The CDR3 bases are TGTGCCAGCAGTGGGGCAGTAGCGGGAGTCACCGGGGAGCTGTTTTTT.

This clone was observed a handful of times. This sequence joins TRBV18 and TRBJ1-1, with D maybe TRBD1 (5 bases). Trimming left V 1 base short and J 0 bases short, with 12 bases between. The CDR3 is 16 residues long. In germline, CDR1 is KGHSH, CDR2 LQKENI. The CDR3 sequence is CASSPLTLGVNTEAFF. CDR3 in DNA: TGTGCCAGCTCACCACTAACTTTGGGGGTGAACACTGAAGCTTTCTTT.

This clone occurred a few times. This chain links TRBV5-6 with TRBJ2-3; 11 positions match TRBD2. In germline, CDR1 is SGHDT, CDR2 YYEEEE. CDR3 length: 17 amino acids. The V segment lost 0 bases and the J segment 3 bases; nucleotides outside the gene matches: 6. CDR3 in DNA: TGTGCCAGCAGCTTGGCCCCGGGACTAGCGGATACAGATACGCAGTATTTT. Its translation is CASSLAPGLADTDTQYF.

This chain uses TRBV2 with TRBJ2-5; no reliable D call. The germline V gene encodes CDR1 SNHLY and CDR2 FYNNEI. CDR3 length: 12 residues. Trimming left V 7 bases short and J 4 bases short, with 10 bases between. CDR3 region: CASNRDGETQYF. DNA of the CDR3: TGTGCCAGCAACCGAGACGGAGAGACCCAGTACTTC.

This clone showed up just a few times. The CDR3 DNA sequence: TGTGCCAGCAGCAAGGAAAATACCTTC. Translation gives CASSKENTF. The chain combines TRBV7-9 with TRBJ1-2; D gene uncertain. Germline V gene sequence: CDR1 SEHNR, CDR2 FQNEAQ (reference sequence). The CDR3 sequence is 9 residues long. V lost 5 bases, J lost 14 bases, and 9 bases lay in between.

The V and J genes are TRBV27 and TRBJ2-5; weak D call: TRBD1 (5 bases). This CDR3 contains 13 residues. Trimming shortened V by 3 bases and J by 4 bases, and 9 bases separated the two germline ends. Per germline, CDR1 MNHEY and CDR2 SMNVEV (reference sequence). The CDR3 protein is CASSFRGGETQYF. CDR3 sequence (DNA): TGTGCCAGCAGTTTTAGGGGCGGAGAGACCCAGTACTTC.

CDR3: CAISDTDAGLAGGETQYF. CDR3 nucleotides: TGTGCCATCAGTGATACCGATGCGGGACTAGCGGGGGGAGAGACCCAGTACTTC. V gene TRBV10-3 combines with J gene TRBJ2-5; 15 nucleotides match TRBD2. J gave up 4 bases and V 3 bases, and 9 bases lay outside the gene matches. Germline V lookup: CDR1 ENHRY, CDR2 SYGVKD. The CDR3 contains 18 residues.

The CDR3 loop is CAWSAVGQGRPQHF. CDR3 nucleotide sequence: TGTGCCTGGTCCGCGGTAGGACAGGGTCGGCCCCAGCATTTT. The chain recombines TRBV30 with TRBJ1-5, with TRBD1 matching over 8 bases. The CDR3 is 14 amino acids. Trimming cost V 5 bases and J 9 bases; bases outside gene matches: 12. Germline assignment: CDR1 GTSNPN and CDR2 SVGIG (reference sequence). The entire variable domain, with the rest obtained from reference TRBV30 and TRBJ1-5, is as follows: SQTIHQWPATLVQPVGSPLSLECTVEGTSNPNLYWYRQAAGRGLQLLFYSVGIGQISSEVPQNLSASRPQDRQFILSSKKLLLSDSGFYLCAWSAVGQGRPQHFGDGTRLSIL.